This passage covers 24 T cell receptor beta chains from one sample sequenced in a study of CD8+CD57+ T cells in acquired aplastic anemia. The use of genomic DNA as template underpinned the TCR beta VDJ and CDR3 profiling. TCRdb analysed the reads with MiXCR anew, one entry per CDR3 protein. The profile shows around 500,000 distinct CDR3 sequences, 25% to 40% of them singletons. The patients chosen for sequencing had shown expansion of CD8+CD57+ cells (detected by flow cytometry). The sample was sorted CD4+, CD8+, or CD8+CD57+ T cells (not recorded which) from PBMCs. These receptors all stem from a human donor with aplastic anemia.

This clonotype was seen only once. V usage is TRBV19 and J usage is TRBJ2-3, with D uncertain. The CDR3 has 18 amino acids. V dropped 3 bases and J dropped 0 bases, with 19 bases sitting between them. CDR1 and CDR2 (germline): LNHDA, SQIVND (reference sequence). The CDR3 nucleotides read TGTGCCAGTAGTATGAGATCCTCGGCGATAGCTAGCACAGATACGCAGTATTTT. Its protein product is CASSMRSSAIASTDTQYF.

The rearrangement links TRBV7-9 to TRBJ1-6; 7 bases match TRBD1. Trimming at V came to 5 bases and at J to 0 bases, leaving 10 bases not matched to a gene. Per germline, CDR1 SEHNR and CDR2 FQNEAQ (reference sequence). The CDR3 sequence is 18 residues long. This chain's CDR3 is CASSNAMDRSSYNSPLHF. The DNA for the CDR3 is TGTGCCAGCAGCAACGCAATGGACAGGAGCTCCTATAATTCACCCCTCCACTTT. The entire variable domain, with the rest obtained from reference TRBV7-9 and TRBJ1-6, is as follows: DTGVSQNPRHKITKRGQNVTFRCDPISEHNRLYWYRQTLGQGPEFLTYFQNEAQLEKSRLLSDRFSAERPKGSFSTLEIQRTEQGDSAMYLCASSNAMDRSSYNSPLHFGNGTRLTVT.

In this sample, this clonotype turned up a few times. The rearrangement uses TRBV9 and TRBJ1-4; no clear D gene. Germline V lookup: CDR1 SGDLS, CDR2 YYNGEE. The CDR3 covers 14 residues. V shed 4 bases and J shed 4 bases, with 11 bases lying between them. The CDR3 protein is CASSPGPINEKLFF. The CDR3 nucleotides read TGTGCCAGCAGCCCCGGACCGATTAATGAAAAACTGTTTTTT. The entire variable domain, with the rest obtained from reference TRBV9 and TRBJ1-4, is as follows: DSGVTQTPKHLITATGQRVTLRCSPRSGDLSVYWYQQSLDQGLQFLIQYYNGEERAKGNILERFSAQQFPDLHSELNLSSLELGDSALYFCASSPGPINEKLFFGSGTQLSVL.

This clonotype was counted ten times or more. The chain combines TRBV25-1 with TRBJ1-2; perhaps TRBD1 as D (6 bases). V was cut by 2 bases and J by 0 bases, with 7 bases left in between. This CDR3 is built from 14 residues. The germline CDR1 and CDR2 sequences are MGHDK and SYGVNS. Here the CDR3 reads CASSEPGANYGYTF. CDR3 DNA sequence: TGTGCCAGCAGTGAACCAGGGGCTAACTATGGCTACACCTTC.

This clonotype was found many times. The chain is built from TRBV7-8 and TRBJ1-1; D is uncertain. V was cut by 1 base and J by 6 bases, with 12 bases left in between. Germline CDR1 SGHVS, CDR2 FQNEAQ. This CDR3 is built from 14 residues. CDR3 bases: TGTGCCAGCAGCTTAGGGTTAAGCGGCGCTGAAGCTTTCTTT. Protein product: CASSLGLSGAEAFF.

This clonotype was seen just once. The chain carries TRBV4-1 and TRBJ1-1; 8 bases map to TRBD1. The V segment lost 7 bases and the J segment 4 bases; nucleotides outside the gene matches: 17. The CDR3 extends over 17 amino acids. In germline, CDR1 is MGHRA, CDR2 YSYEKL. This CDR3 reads CASTREMAGGLVTEAFF. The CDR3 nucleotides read TGCGCCAGCACCAGAGAGATGGCAGGGGGCTTGGTCACTGAAGCTTTCTTT.

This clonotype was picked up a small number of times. CDR3 coding DNA: TGTGCCAGCAGTGACCTGAGGTCTGGCGAGCAGTACTTC. Its protein is CASSDLRSGEQYF. This rearrangement joins TRBV6-5 to TRBJ2-7; D ambiguous. V was trimmed by 5 bases and J by 6 bases, leaving 14 bases between them. Germline-derived CDR1 and CDR2 are MNHEY and SVGAGI. This CDR3 is built from 13 residues.

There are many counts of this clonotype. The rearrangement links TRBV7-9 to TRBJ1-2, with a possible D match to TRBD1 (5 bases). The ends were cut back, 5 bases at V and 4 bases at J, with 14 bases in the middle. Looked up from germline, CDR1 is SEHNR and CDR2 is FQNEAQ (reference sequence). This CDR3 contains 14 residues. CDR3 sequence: CASSEYDSPYGYTF. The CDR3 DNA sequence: TGTGCCAGCAGCGAATATGACAGTCCCTATGGCTACACCTTC. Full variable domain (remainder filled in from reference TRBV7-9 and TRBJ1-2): DTGVSQNPRHKITKRGQNVTFRCDPISEHNRLYWYRQTLGQGPEFLTYFQNEAQLEKSRLLSDRFSAERPKGSFSTLEIQRTEQGDSAMYLCASSEYDSPYGYTFGSGTRLTVV.

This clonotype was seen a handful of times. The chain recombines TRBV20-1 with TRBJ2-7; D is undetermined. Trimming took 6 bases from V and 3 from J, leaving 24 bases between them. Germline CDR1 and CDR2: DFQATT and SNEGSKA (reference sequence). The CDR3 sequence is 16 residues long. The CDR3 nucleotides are TGCAGTGCCTTAAGTCCGGGCGAATCGCGAAGCTACGAGCAGTACTTC. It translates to CSALSPGESRSYEQYF.

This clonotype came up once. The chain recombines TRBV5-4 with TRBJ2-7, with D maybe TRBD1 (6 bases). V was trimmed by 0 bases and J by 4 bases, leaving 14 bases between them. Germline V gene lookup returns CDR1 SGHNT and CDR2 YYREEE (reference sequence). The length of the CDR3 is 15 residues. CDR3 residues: CASSLGMGAIYEQYF. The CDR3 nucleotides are TGTGCCAGCAGCTTGGGTATGGGGGCGATATACGAGCAGTACTTC.

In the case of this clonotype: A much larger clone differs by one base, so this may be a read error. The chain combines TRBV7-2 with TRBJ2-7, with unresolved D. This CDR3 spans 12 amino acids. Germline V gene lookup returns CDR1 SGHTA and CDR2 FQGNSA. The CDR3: CAGSYSDYEQYF. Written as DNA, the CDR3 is TGTGCCGGCAGCTACTCGGACTACGAGCAGTACTTC.

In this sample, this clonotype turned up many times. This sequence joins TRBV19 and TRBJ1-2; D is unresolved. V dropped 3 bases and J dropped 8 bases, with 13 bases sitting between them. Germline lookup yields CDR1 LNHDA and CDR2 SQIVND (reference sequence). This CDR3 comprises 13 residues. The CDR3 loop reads CASSIPKGFGYTF. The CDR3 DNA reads TGTGCCAGTAGTATTCCCAAAGGCTTCGGCTACACCTTC.

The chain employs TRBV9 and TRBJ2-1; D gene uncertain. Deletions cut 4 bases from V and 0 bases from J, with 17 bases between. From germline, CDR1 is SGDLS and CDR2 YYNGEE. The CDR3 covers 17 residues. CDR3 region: CASSLGGGLSSYNEQFF. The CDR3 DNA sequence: TGTGCCAGCAGCTTAGGTGGCGGCCTGAGCTCCTACAATGAGCAGTTCTTC.

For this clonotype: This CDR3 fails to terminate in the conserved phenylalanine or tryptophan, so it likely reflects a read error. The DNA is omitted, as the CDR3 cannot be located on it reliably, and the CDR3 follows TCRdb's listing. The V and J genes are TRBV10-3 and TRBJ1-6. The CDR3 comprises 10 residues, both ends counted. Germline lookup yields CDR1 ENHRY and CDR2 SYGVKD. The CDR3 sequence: CAISESRMSS.

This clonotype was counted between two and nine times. Here the CDR3 reads CSALVTGSAEAFF. CDR3 in DNA: TGCAGTGCTCTGGTCACAGGGTCCGCTGAAGCTTTCTTT. The chain couples TRBV20-1 to TRBJ1-1; D is perhaps TRBD1 (6 bases). The CDR3 length is 13 residues. CDR1 DFQATT and CDR2 SNEGSKA come from the germline V gene (reference sequence). The V and J ends lost 5 bases and 6 bases respectively, with 16 bases between them.

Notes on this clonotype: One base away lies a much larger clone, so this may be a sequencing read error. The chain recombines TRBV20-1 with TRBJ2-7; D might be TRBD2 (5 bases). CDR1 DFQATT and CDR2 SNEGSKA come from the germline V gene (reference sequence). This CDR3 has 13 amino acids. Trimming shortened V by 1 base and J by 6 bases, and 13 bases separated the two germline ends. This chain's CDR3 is CSARGGWRAEQYF. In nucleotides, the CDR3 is TGCAGTGCTAGAGGTGGGTGGCGGGCCGAGCAGTACTTC.

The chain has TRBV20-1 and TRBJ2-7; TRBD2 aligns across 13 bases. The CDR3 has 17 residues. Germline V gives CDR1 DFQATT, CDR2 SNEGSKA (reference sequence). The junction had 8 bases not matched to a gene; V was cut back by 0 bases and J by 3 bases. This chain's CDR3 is CSARDPRLAGGHYEQYF. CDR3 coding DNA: TGCAGTGCTAGAGATCCCAGACTAGCGGGGGGCCACTACGAGCAGTACTTC.

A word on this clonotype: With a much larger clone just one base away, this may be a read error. CDR3 DNA: TGCAGTGCTAGGTTCATGAAACGCCACGAGCGGTACTTC. Translation gives CSARFMKRHERYF. This sequence joins TRBV20-1 and TRBJ2-7; unclear D gene. Germline V gene lookup returns CDR1 DFQATT and CDR2 SNEGSKA (reference sequence). This CDR3 spans 13 amino acids.

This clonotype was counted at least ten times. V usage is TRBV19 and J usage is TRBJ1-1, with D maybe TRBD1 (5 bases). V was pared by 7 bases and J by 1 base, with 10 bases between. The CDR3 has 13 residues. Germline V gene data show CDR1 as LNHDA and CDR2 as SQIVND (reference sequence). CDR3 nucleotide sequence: TGTGCCAGTACGGGTGGGGCGAACACTGAAGCTTTCTTT. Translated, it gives CASTGGANTEAFF. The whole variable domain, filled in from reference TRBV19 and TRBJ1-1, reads DGGITQSPKYLFRKEGQNVTLSCEQNLNHDAMYWYRQDPGQGLRLIYYSQIVNDFQKGDIAEGYSVSREKKESFPLTVTSAQKNPTAFYLCASTGGANTEAFFGQGTRLTVV.

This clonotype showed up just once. The CDR3 coding sequence is TGTGCCAGCAGCCGAGGACGGGGGGCAGATACGCAGTATTTT. Residues: CASSRGRGADTQYF. The chain couples TRBV11-2 to TRBJ2-3, with 7 bases lining up with TRBD2. The CDR3 has 14 residues. The V gene's germline CDR1 is SGHAT and CDR2 FQNNGV. Trimming cost V 5 bases and J 4 bases; bases outside gene matches: 6.

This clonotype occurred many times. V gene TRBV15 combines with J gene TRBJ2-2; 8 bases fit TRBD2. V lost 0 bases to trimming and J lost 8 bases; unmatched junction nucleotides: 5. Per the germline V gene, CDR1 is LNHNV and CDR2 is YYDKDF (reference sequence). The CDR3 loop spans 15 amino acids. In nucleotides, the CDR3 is TGTGCCACCAGCAGAGATCCAGCGGGAGAGGGGGAGCTGTTTTTT. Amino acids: CATSRDPAGEGELFF.

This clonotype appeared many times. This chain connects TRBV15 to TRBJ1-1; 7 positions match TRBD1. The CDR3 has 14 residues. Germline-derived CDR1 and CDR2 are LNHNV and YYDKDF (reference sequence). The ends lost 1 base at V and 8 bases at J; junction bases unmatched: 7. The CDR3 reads CATSRGQGGSEAFF. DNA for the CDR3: TGTGCCACCAGCAGAGGACAGGGCGGGTCGGAAGCTTTCTTT.

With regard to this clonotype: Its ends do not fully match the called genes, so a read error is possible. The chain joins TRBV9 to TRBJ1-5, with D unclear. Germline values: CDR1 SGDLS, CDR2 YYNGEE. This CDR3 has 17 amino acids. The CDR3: CASSVKQLPYSNQLQHF. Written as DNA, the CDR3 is TGTGCCAGCAGCGTAAAACAACTACCGTATAGCAATCAGCTCCAGCATTTT. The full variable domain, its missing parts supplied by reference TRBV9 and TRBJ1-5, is DSGVTQTPKHLITATGQRVTLRCSPRSGDLSVYWYQQSLDQGLQFLIQYYNGEERAKGNILERFSAQQFPDLHSELNLSSLELGDSALYFCASSVKQLPYSNQLQHFGDGTRLSIL.

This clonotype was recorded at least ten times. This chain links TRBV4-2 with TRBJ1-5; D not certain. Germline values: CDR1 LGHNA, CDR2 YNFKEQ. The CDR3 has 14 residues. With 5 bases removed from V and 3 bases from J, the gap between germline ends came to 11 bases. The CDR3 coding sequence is TGTGCCAGCAGCTTCCGGGCACTCAATCAGCCCCAGCATTTT. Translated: CASSFRALNQPQHF.